The 9 T cell receptor beta chains below come from one sample, sequenced in a study of blood T cell repertoires in COVID-19. Sequenced by immunoSEQ multiplex PCR; TCRdb stores in-frame clones only, minus some. The profile shows approximately 70,000 clones, over 75% of them singletons. Material for sequencing was peripheral blood. Receptors were obtained from a man aged 65 to 79 with active or convalescent COVID-19.

The chain links TRBV2 to TRBJ1-5; 7 positions agree with TRBD1. The trim removed 7 bases at V and 3 bases at J, leaving 6 bases unmatched. The CDR3 is made up of 14 amino acids. Germline V lookup: CDR1 SNHLY, CDR2 FYNNEI. CDR3 region: CASNRQGYNQPQHF. CDR3 nucleotides: TGTGCCAGCAACCGACAGGGATACAATCAGCCCCAGCATTTT.

J is TRBJ2-7 and V is TRBV7-9; 9 positions agree with TRBD1. The CDR3 consists of 15 residues. Looked up from germline, CDR1 is SEHNR and CDR2 is FQNEAQ (reference sequence). The V segment lost 5 bases and the J segment 7 bases; nucleotides outside the gene matches: 12. The CDR3 DNA reads TGTGCCAGCAGCCCCCTTGGACAGGGGTCGGGGGAGCAGTACTTC. Translated, it gives CASSPLGQGSGEQYF.

The CDR3 loop reads CASSATGMNTEAFF. CDR3 DNA sequence: TGTGCCAGCAGCGCAACAGGTATGAACACTGAAGCTTTCTTT. This chain links TRBV11-1 with TRBJ1-1, with a possible D match to TRBD1 (5 bases). The germline CDR1 and CDR2 sequences are SGHAT and FQDESV (reference sequence). The ends were cut back, 5 bases at V and 0 bases at J, with 10 bases in the middle. This CDR3 is 14 amino acids long.

This chain links TRBV5-1 with TRBJ1-1, with 9 bases matching TRBD1. Per the germline V gene, CDR1 is SGHRS and CDR2 is YFSETQ. J gave up 4 bases and V 3 bases, and 10 bases lay outside the gene matches. The CDR3 extends over 16 amino acids. In DNA, the CDR3 is TGCGCCAGCAGCTGGGGGAATAGGGACAGGGTCACTGAAGCTTTCTTT. It codes for CASSWGNRDRVTEAFF.

The J gene is TRBJ1-2, the V gene TRBV4-1; D remains unclear. V lost 4 bases and J lost 2, with 14 bases in between. This CDR3 is 15 amino acids long. The V gene's germline CDR1 is MGHRA and CDR2 YSYEKL. CDR3 sequence (DNA): TGCGCCAGCAGCCGATCCGGGGAGCTGAACTATGGCTACACCTTC. It codes for CASSRSGELNYGYTF.

The chain links TRBV27 to TRBJ2-1; 8 nucleotides line up with TRBD2. This CDR3 contains 13 residues. J gave up 7 bases and V 7 bases, and 6 bases lay outside the gene matches. Germline CDR1 is MNHEY and CDR2 is SMNVEV (reference sequence). DNA of the CDR3: TGTGCCAGCAAACGGGAGGGGATAAATGAGCAGTTCTTC. Translating it yields CASKREGINEQFF.

The chain links TRBV5-4 to TRBJ1-3; D gene unclear. Germline V lookup: CDR1 SGHNT, CDR2 YYREEE (reference sequence). This CDR3 has 16 amino acids. V dropped 0 bases and J dropped 0 bases, with 10 bases sitting between them. CDR3 bases: TGTGCCAGCAGCTTGGCCGCGTCAGGCTCTGGAAACACCATATATTTT. This encodes CASSLAASGSGNTIYF.

The chain joins TRBV7-9 to TRBJ1-5, with TRBD1 matching over 7 bases. The trim removed 5 bases at V and 3 bases at J, leaving 4 bases unmatched. This CDR3 comprises 14 residues. Germline values: CDR1 SEHNR, CDR2 FQNEAQ (reference sequence). DNA of the CDR3: TGTGCCAGCAGCGCCGACAGGGTCAATCAGCCCCAGCATTTT. Amino acid sequence: CASSADRVNQPQHF.

The sample holds one count of this clone. This chain's CDR3 is CASRPRTGWVSQHF. As DNA, the CDR3 is TGTGCCAGCAGGCCCCGGACAGGGTGGGTTTCCCAGCATTTT. V usage is TRBV6-5 and J usage is TRBJ1-5; TRBD1 matches at 8 bases. With V trimmed by 6 bases and J by 11 bases, 12 bases remained unmatched. The CDR3 extends over 14 amino acids. Germline V gene sequence: CDR1 MNHEY, CDR2 SVGAGI.